Listed below are T cell receptor beta chains from one sample, sequenced in a study of shared T cell receptors in the human thymus. Method: immunoSEQ multiplex PCR; TCRdb's copy keeps in-frame clones and lacks some. The sample has 500,000 to 850,000 clones; over 75% are singletons. This sample also appeared in a second study, on human thymus T cells.

What was sequenced was thymocytes. These receptors all stem from a boy under two years old with a congenital heart defect. The CDR3 runs from the conserved cysteine through the conserved F or W. The order of the fields is clone size, V gene, J gene, D gene, CDR3 protein, CDR3 DNA. A D gene is named only where the DNA matches it firmly. Only some rows state a clone size, as once, few, many or a class for expanded clones.

abundance: .
v_gene: TRBV29-1
j_gene: TRBJ1-2
d_gene: .
CDR3aa: CSVEDRGNEVYTF
CDR3nt: TGCAGCGTTGAAGATCGGGGGAATGAGGTCTACACCTTC

abundance: once
v_gene: TRBV29-1
j_gene: TRBJ2-1
d_gene: .
CDR3aa: CIVKGRSYNEQFF
CDR3nt: TGCATCGTTAAGGGGCGCTCGTACAATGAGCAGTTCTTC

abundance: .
v_gene: TRBV27
j_gene: TRBJ2-7
d_gene: .
CDR3aa: CASNSVVGNSYEQYF
CDR3nt: TGTGCCAGCAACAGTGTAGTAGGCAACTCCTACGAGCAGTACTTC

abundance: .
v_gene: TRBV7-9
j_gene: TRBJ2-5
d_gene: .
CDR3aa: CASSLKVWGQGETQYF
CDR3nt: TGTGCCAGCAGCTTAAAGGTCTGGGGGCAGGGGGAGACCCAGTACTTC

abundance: .
v_gene: TRBV6-1
j_gene: TRBJ1-1
d_gene: .
CDR3aa: CASSESELGANTEAFF
CDR3nt: TGTGCCAGCAGTGAAAGCGAGCTAGGGGCGAACACTGAAGCTTTCTTT

abundance: .
v_gene: TRBV4-3
j_gene: TRBJ2-3
d_gene: TRBD2
CDR3aa: CASSHAMPTSGSSDTQYF
CDR3nt: TGCGCCAGCAGCCATGCGATGCCGACTAGCGGGAGTTCTGATACGCAGTATTTT

abundance: .
v_gene: TRBV5-1
j_gene: TRBJ1-3
d_gene: .
CDR3aa: CASSPVPRIAGNTIYF
CDR3nt: TGCGCCAGCAGCCCGGTACCGAGGATAGCTGGAAACACCATATATTTT

abundance: .
v_gene: TRBV7-9
j_gene: TRBJ2-2
d_gene: TRBD2
CDR3aa: CASSLADRRGVAGELFF
CDR3nt: TGTGCCAGCAGCTTAGCCGACCGGCGGGGGGTCGCCGGGGAGCTGTTTTTT

abundance: .
v_gene: TRBV5-6
j_gene: TRBJ1-1
d_gene: TRBD1
CDR3aa: CASSLVFRDRGSNTEAFF
CDR3nt: TGTGCCAGCAGCTTGGTGTTCCGGGACAGGGGTTCGAACACTGAAGCTTTCTTT

abundance: .
v_gene: TRBV10-2
j_gene: TRBJ2-1
d_gene: .
CDR3aa: CASSIEHNEQFF
CDR3nt: TGCGCCAGCAGTATAGAGCACAATGAGCAGTTCTTC

abundance: .
v_gene: TRBV7-9
j_gene: TRBJ2-1
d_gene: TRBD1
CDR3aa: CASSYQGAKSYNEQFF
CDR3nt: TGTGCCAGCAGCTATCAGGGGGCAAAATCTTACAATGAGCAGTTCTTC

abundance: once
v_gene: TRBV11-1
j_gene: TRBJ1-6
d_gene: TRBD1
CDR3aa: CASSSKTGNSPLHF
CDR3nt: TGTGCCAGCAGCTCAAAGACAGGGAATTCACCCCTCCACTTT

abundance: .
v_gene: TRBV19
j_gene: TRBJ1-3
d_gene: .
CDR3aa: CASSDRPYSGNTIYF
CDR3nt: TGTGCCAGTAGCGACAGGCCCTACTCTGGAAACACCATATATTTT

abundance: .
v_gene: TRBV4-3
j_gene: TRBJ2-7
d_gene: .
CDR3aa: CASSQESGSHEQYF
CDR3nt: TGCGCCAGCAGCCAAGAGTCAGGTTCCCACGAGCAGTACTTC

abundance: .
v_gene: TRBV6-5
j_gene: TRBJ2-7
d_gene: TRBD1
CDR3aa: CASRSSDRGLEQYF
CDR3nt: TGTGCCAGCAGATCTTCGGACAGGGGGCTCGAGCAGTACTTC

abundance: .
v_gene: TRBV30
j_gene: TRBJ2-5
d_gene: .
CDR3aa: CAWATTALAGKETQYF
CDR3nt: TGTGCCTGGGCCACGACAGCCCTGGCCGGAAAGGAGACCCAGTACTTC

abundance: .
v_gene: TRBV4-3
j_gene: TRBJ2-6
d_gene: TRBD1
CDR3aa: CASSQEEDRGRLAGANVLTF
CDR3nt: TGCGCCAGCAGCCAGGAAGAAGACAGGGGGCGCTTGGCTGGGGCCAACGTCCTGACTTTC

abundance: .
v_gene: TRBV28
j_gene: TRBJ1-5
d_gene: .
CDR3aa: CASSFAPRHSNQPQHF
CDR3nt: TGTGCCAGCAGTTTCGCACCCAGACATAGCAATCAGCCCCAGCATTTT

abundance: .
v_gene: TRBV28
j_gene: TRBJ2-1
d_gene: TRBD2
CDR3aa: CASSPQAGEAYNEQFF
CDR3nt: TGTGCCAGCAGTCCCCAAGCGGGAGAGGCATACAATGAGCAGTTCTTC

abundance: .
v_gene: TRBV13
j_gene: TRBJ2-5
d_gene: .
CDR3aa: CASSLISETQYF
CDR3nt: TGTGCCAGCAGCTTAATCTCAGAGACCCAGTACTTC

abundance: .
v_gene: TRBV2
j_gene: TRBJ2-1
d_gene: TRBD2
CDR3aa: CASSGVSGGANEQFF
CDR3nt: TGTGCCAGCAGTGGGGTTAGCGGGGGGGCTAATGAGCAGTTCTTC

abundance: .
v_gene: TRBV10-1
j_gene: TRBJ1-5
d_gene: TRBD1
CDR3aa: CATQKSRDRDNQPQHF
CDR3nt: TGCGCCACCCAGAAATCCAGGGACAGGGACAATCAGCCCCAGCATTTT

abundance: once
v_gene: TRBV29-1
j_gene: TRBJ2-3
d_gene: TRBD2
CDR3aa: CSVEEALAAPRTDTQYF
CDR3nt: TGCAGCGTTGAGGAGGCACTAGCGGCCCCACGCACAGATACGCAGTATTTT

abundance: .
v_gene: TRBV11-2
j_gene: TRBJ1-1
d_gene: .
CDR3aa: CASSSTDVSMNTEAFF
CDR3nt: TGTGCCAGCAGCTCGACAGACGTTAGTATGAACACTGAAGCTTTCTTT

abundance: .
v_gene: TRBV2
j_gene: TRBJ1-1
d_gene: .
CDR3aa: CASSEAWEALEAFF
CDR3nt: TGTGCCAGCAGTGAAGCCTGGGAGGCTCTCGAAGCTTTCTTT

abundance: .
v_gene: TRBV29-1
j_gene: TRBJ2-7
d_gene: .
CDR3aa: CSVDLPGRAAYEQYF
CDR3nt: TGCAGCGTTGACCTCCCGGGGAGAGCGGCCTACGAGCAGTACTTC

abundance: once
v_gene: TRBV15
j_gene: TRBJ2-6
d_gene: .
CDR3aa: CATSFSGANVLTF
CDR3nt: TGTGCCACCTCATTCTCTGGGGCCAACGTCCTGACTTTC

abundance: once
v_gene: TRBV7-8
j_gene: TRBJ2-7
d_gene: TRBD2
CDR3aa: CASSSPKREGSCEQYF
CDR3nt: TGTGCCAGCAGCTCCCCAAAGCGGGAGGGATCATGCGAGCAGTACTTC

abundance: once
v_gene: TRBV6-7
j_gene: TRBJ1-6
d_gene: .
CDR3aa: CAFIGQYNSPLHF
CDR3nt: TGTGCTTTCATCGGACAGTATAATTCCCCCCTCCACTTT

abundance: .
v_gene: TRBV30
j_gene: TRBJ1-6
d_gene: .
CDR3aa: CAWSVHGVIPNSPLHF
CDR3nt: TGTGCCTGGAGTGTACACGGGGTCATCCCTAATTCACCCCTCCACTTT

abundance: once
v_gene: TRBV15
j_gene: TRBJ2-1
d_gene: .
CDR3aa: CATSRETYEQFF
CDR3nt: TGTGCCACCAGCAGAGAGACTTATGAGCAGTTCTTC

abundance: .
v_gene: TRBV7-2
j_gene: TRBJ2-5
d_gene: .
CDR3aa: CASSPLAVQETQYF
CDR3nt: TGTGCCAGCAGCCCCTTGGCGGTCCAAGAGACCCAGTACTTC

abundance: few
v_gene: TRBV28
j_gene: TRBJ1-4
d_gene: .
CDR3aa: CASSPQQGMRTNEKLFF
CDR3nt: TGTGCCAGCAGTCCGCAACAGGGTATGCGAACTAATGAAAAACTGTTTTTT

abundance: .
v_gene: TRBV6-1
j_gene: TRBJ1-5
d_gene: .
CDR3aa: CASSAPPTGGSSNQPQHF
CDR3nt: TGTGCCAGCAGTGCTCCTCCTACGGGAGGCTCGAGCAATCAGCCCCAGCATTTT

abundance: .
v_gene: TRBV19
j_gene: TRBJ2-1
d_gene: .
CDR3aa: CASSRWATEQFF
CDR3nt: TGTGCCAGTAGTCGGTGGGCTACTGAGCAGTTCTTC

abundance: .
v_gene: TRBV5-8
j_gene: TRBJ2-7
d_gene: .
CDR3aa: CASSSPGGPYEQYF
CDR3nt: TGTGCCAGCAGCTCCCCCGGGGGGCCCTACGAGCAGTACTTC

abundance: once
v_gene: TRBV2
j_gene: TRBJ1-1
d_gene: .
CDR3aa: CAGPGTREAFF
CDR3nt: TGTGCCGGCCCCGGGACACGTGAAGCTTTCTTT

abundance: .
v_gene: TRBV7-9
j_gene: TRBJ2-3
d_gene: .
CDR3aa: CASSPTGGLSTDTQYF
CDR3nt: TGTGCCAGCAGCCCGACAGGAGGCCTTAGCACAGATACGCAGTATTTT

abundance: once
v_gene: TRBV11-2
j_gene: TRBJ2-7
d_gene: TRBD2
CDR3aa: CASSRGVGGTGSSYEQYF
CDR3nt: TGTGCCAGCAGCCGGGGGGTGGGCGGGACGGGAAGCTCCTACGAGCAGTACTTC

abundance: .
v_gene: TRBV6-6
j_gene: TRBJ1-5
d_gene: TRBD1
CDR3aa: CASRGTGRKPQHF
CDR3nt: TGTGCCAGCAGGGGGACAGGGCGGAAGCCCCAGCATTTT

abundance: few
v_gene: TRBV28
j_gene: TRBJ1-4
d_gene: TRBD1
CDR3aa: CASRQTTGSSTNEKLFF
CDR3nt: TGTGCCAGCAGACAAACGACAGGGAGTTCAACTAATGAAAAACTGTTTTTT

abundance: .
v_gene: TRBV2
j_gene: TRBJ2-7
d_gene: TRBD1
CDR3aa: CASRTGGHEQYF
CDR3nt: TGTGCCAGTCGGACAGGGGGCCACGAGCAGTACTTC

abundance: .
v_gene: TRBV29-1
j_gene: TRBJ2-3
d_gene: TRBD1
CDR3aa: CSVPHWTGGTDTQYF
CDR3nt: TGCAGCGTTCCCCACTGGACAGGGGGCACAGATACGCAGTATTTT

abundance: .
v_gene: TRBV4-3
j_gene: TRBJ1-6
d_gene: TRBD1
CDR3aa: CASSQKPGQGHSPLHF
CDR3nt: TGCGCCAGCAGCCAAAAGCCGGGACAGGGTCATTCACCCCTCCACTTT

abundance: once
v_gene: TRBV7-2
j_gene: TRBJ1-5
d_gene: TRBD1
CDR3aa: CASSLAGTGGMPNQPQHF
CDR3nt: TGTGCCAGCAGCTTAGCGGGGACAGGGGGCATGCCCAATCAGCCCCAGCATTTT

abundance: .
v_gene: TRBV27
j_gene: TRBJ1-5
d_gene: .
CDR3aa: CASSASLDQPQHF
CDR3nt: TGTGCCAGCAGTGCCTCACTCGATCAGCCCCAGCATTTT

abundance: .
v_gene: TRBV12-5
j_gene: TRBJ1-1
d_gene: TRBD1
CDR3aa: CASGKNRGSLNTEAFF
CDR3nt: TGTGCTAGTGGGAAGAACAGGGGGAGCTTGAACACTGAAGCTTTCTTT

abundance: .
v_gene: TRBV12-5
j_gene: TRBJ2-3
d_gene: .
CDR3aa: CASGLVRRDRTDTQYF
CDR3nt: TGTGCTAGTGGTTTGGTAAGGCGGGACCGCACAGATACGCAGTATTTT

abundance: .
v_gene: TRBV7-6
j_gene: TRBJ2-2
d_gene: .
CDR3aa: CASSLYLAPGELFF
CDR3nt: TGTGCCAGCAGCTTATATCTAGCTCCCGGGGAGCTGTTTTTT

abundance: once
v_gene: TRBV19
j_gene: TRBJ2-1
d_gene: TRBD1
CDR3aa: CASSIDSWGQGIHEQFF
CDR3nt: TGTGCCAGTAGTATAGATAGTTGGGGACAGGGGATCCATGAGCAGTTCTTC

abundance: .
v_gene: TRBV28
j_gene: TRBJ2-5
d_gene: TRBD2
CDR3aa: CASSPSGTRVTQYF
CDR3nt: TGTGCCAGCAGCCCATCTGGGACTAGGGTGACCCAGTACTTC

abundance: few
v_gene: TRBV6-9
j_gene: TRBJ2-7
d_gene: .
CDR3aa: CASSYTGKSYEQYF
CDR3nt: TGTGCCAGCAGTTATACAGGGAAATCCTACGAGCAGTACTTC